One TCR beta chain is described in this entry. Antigen unknown. V dropped 6 bases and J dropped 2; count of bases not matched to a gene: 6. Germline loops: CDR1 ENHRY, CDR2 SYGVKD. CDR3 length equals 14 residues. This record belongs to a study of a mutant IDH1 vaccine in newly diagnosed glioma. Study in general: Eight vaccine injections were given to patients in weeks 1, 3, 5, 7, 11, 15, 19 and 23. There were roughly 60% males and about 38% females among treated patients, whose mean age was about 44 years. Study results and caveats: Pseudoprogression seemingly bore no relation to changes in top peripheral T cell clonotypes. In about 93% of patients, immune responses induced by the vaccine occurred.

As to time point: week 5, during vaccination. Topical imiquimod accompanied each vaccine dose, which consisted of 300 ug of mutant IDH1 20-mer peptide. The assay was immunoSEQ multiplex PCR, and TCRdb's table has in-frame clones only and misses some. The data show around 51,000 clones, just under 80% seen once. This TCR derives from a middle-aged woman with glioma. The sample consisted of PBMCs, taken from a glioma patient whose treatment included an IDH1 peptide vaccine. The chain joins TRBV10-3 to TRBJ2-7; TRBD1 aligns across 8 bases. In DNA form, the CDR3 reads TGTGCCATCAGGGGACAGGCAGGTCCCTACGAGCAGTACTTC. This encodes CAIRGQAGPYEQYF.